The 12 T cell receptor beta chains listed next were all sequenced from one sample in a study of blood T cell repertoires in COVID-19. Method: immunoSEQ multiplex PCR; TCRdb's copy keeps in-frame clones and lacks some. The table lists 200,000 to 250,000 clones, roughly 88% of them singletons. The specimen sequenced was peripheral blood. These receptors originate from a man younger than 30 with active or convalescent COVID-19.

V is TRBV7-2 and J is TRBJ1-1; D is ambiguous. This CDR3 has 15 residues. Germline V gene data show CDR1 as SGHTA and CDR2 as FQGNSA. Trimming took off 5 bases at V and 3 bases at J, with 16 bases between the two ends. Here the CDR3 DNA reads TGTGCCAGCAGCCCGGGGTTACAGTCGTACACTGAAGCTTTCTTT. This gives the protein CASSPGLQSYTEAFF.

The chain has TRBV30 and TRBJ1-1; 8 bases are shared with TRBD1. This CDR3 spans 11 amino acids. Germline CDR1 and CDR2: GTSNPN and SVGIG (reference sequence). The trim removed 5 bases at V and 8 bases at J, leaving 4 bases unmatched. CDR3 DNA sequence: TGTGCCTGGGGACAGGGCGAGGAAGCTTTCTTT. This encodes CAWGQGEEAFF.

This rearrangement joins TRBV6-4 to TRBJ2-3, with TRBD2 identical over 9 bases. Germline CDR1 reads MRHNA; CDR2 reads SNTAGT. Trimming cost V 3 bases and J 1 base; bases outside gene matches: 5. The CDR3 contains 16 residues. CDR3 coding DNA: TGTGCCAGCAGTGATAATGTAGCGGGAGGCACAGATACGCAGTATTTT. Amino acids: CASSDNVAGGTDTQYF.

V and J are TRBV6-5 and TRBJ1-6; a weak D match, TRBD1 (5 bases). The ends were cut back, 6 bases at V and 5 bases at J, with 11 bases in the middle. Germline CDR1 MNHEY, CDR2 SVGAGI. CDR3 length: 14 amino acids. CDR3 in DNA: TGTGCCAGCAGCGATTGGGGGGATAATTCACCCCTCCACTTT. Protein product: CASSDWGDNSPLHF.

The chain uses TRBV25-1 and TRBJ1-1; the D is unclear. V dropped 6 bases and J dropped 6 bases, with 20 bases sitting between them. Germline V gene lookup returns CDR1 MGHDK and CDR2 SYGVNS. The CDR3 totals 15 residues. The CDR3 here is CASSHPGRGIAEAFF. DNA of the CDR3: TGTGCCAGCAGCCACCCTGGACGGGGAATCGCTGAAGCTTTCTTT. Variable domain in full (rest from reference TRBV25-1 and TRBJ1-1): EADIYQTPRYLVIGTGKKITLECSQTMGHDKMYWYQQDPGMELHLIHYSYGVNSTEKGDLSSESTVSRIRTEHFPLTLESARPSHTSQYLCASSHPGRGIAEAFFGQGTRLTVV.

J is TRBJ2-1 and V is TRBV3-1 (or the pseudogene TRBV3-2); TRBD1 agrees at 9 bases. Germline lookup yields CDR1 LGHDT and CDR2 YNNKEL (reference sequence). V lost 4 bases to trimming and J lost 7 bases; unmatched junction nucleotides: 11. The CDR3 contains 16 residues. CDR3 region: CASSRATGGGWNEQFF. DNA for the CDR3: TGTGCCAGCAGCCGAGCTACAGGGGGCGGTTGGAATGAGCAGTTCTTC.

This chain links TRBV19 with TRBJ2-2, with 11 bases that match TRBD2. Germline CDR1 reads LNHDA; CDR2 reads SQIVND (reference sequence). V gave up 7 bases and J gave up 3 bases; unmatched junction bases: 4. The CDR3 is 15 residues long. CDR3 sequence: CASKTSGIDTGELFF. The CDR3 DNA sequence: TGTGCCAGTAAGACTAGCGGGATTGACACCGGGGAGCTGTTTTTT.

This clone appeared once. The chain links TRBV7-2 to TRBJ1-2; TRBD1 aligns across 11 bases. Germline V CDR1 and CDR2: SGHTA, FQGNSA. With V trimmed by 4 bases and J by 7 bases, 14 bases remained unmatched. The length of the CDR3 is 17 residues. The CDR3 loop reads CASSSPTPGQGVGGYTF. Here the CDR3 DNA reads TGTGCCAGCAGCTCTCCGACCCCGGGACAGGGGGTGGGTGGCTACACCTTC.

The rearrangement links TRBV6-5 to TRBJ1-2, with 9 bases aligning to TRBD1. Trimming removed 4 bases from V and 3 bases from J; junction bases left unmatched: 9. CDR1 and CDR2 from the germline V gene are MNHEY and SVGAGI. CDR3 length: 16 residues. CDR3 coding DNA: TGTGCCAGCAGTTCCCCGGGCGGACAGGGGTACTATGGCTACACCTTC. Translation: CASSSPGGQGYYGYTF.

DNA for the CDR3: TGTGCCAGCAGTTACCTCAGGGGGAGCCCTGAAGCTTTCTTT. This gives the protein CASSYLRGSPEAFF. The rearrangement joins TRBV6-5 to TRBJ1-1, with 7 bases fitting TRBD1. The CDR3 runs to 14 residues. Trimming removed 2 bases from V and 6 bases from J; junction bases left unmatched: 6. Germline V gives CDR1 MNHEY, CDR2 SVGAGI.

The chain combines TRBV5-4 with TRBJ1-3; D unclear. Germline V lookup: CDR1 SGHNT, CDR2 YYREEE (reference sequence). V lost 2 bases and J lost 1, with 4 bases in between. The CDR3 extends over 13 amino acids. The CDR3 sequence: CASSFRSGNTIYF. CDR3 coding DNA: TGTGCCAGCAGCTTTAGATCTGGAAACACCATATATTTT. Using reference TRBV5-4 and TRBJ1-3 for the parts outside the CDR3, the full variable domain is ETGVTQSPTHLIKTRGQQVTLRCSSQSGHNTVSWYQQALGQGPQFIFQYYREEENGRGNFPPRFSGLQFPNYSSELNVNALELDDSALYLCASSFRSGNTIYFGEGSWLTVV.

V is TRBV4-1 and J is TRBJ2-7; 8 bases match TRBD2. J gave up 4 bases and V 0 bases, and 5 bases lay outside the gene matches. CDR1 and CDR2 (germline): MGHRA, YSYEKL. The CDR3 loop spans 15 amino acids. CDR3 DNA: TGCGCCAGCAGCCAAGATGAAGCGGGGGCGTACGAGCAGTACTTC. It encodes CASSQDEAGAYEQYF.